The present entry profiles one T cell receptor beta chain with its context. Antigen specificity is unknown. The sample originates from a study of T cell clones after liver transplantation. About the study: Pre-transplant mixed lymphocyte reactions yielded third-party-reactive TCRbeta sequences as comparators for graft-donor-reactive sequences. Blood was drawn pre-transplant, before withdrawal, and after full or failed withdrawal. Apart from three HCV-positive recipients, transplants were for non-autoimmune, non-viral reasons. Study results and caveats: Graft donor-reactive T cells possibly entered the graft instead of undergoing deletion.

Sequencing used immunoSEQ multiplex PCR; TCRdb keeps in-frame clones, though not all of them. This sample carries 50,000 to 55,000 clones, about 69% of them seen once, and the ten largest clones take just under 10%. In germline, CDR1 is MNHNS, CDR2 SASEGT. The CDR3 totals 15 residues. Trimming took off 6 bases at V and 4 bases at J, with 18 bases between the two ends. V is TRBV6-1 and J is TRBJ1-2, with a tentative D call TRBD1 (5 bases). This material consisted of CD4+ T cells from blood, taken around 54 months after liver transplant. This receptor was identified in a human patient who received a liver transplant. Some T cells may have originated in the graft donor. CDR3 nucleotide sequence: TGTGCCAGCAGGGGGACCTCAGGGCCCCTCTATGGCTACACCTTC. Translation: CASRGTSGPLYGYTF.